Listed below are T cell receptor beta chains from one sample, sequenced in a study of T cells in Graves' hyperthyroidism and ophthalmopathy. TCRdb re-called the multiplex PCR reads through MiXCR, storing one row per CDR3 protein. The data show over 450,000 distinct CDR3 sequences, approximately 15% seen once. The sequenced sample was blood. The receptors shown here come from a woman between 18 and 29 years old with Graves' hyperthyroidism. Both conserved end residues are part of each CDR3. The D gene is left open where the match is weak. A row's size may be missing; if present it is once, few, many or a size class.

cdr3_nt: TGTGCCACCAGCAGAGATCTCGGCAGTACGGGAACTAATGAAAAACTGTTTTTT; cdr3_aa: CATSRDLGSTGTNEKLFF; d_call: -; clone_size: -; j_call: TRBJ1-4; v_call: TRBV15
cdr3_nt: TGTGCCAGCAGTTGGGGCCCCCCAGGACTAGCGGGAAGCTCCAAAAACCGGGAGACCCAGTACTTC; cdr3_aa: CASSWGPPGLAGSSKNRETQYF; d_call: TRBD2; clone_size: many; j_call: TRBJ2-5; v_call: TRBV12-3/TRBV12-4
cdr3_nt: TGTGCCATCAGTGGGGACAGGGGGCGCGACACCGGGGAGCTGTTTTTT; cdr3_aa: CAISGDRGRDTGELFF; d_call: TRBD1; clone_size: many; j_call: TRBJ2-2; v_call: TRBV10-3
cdr3_nt: TGTGCCAGCGCAGCGGGAGCTACCGGGGGGCAGTACTTC; cdr3_aa: CASAAGATGGQYF; d_call: TRBD2; clone_size: many; j_call: TRBJ2-7; v_call: TRBV11-2
cdr3_nt: TGTGCCAGCAGCTCAGGGGGGGCTAGCGGCACAGATACGCAGTATTTT; cdr3_aa: CASSSGGASGTDTQYF; d_call: -; clone_size: many; j_call: TRBJ2-3; v_call: TRBV9
cdr3_nt: TGTGCCTGGAGTTCCCAGGACAGGGCCAGCACCGGGGAGCTGTTTTTT; cdr3_aa: CAWSSQDRASTGELFF; d_call: TRBD1; clone_size: many; j_call: TRBJ2-2; v_call: TRBV30
cdr3_nt: TGTGCCAGCAGCCCTAAAGGCGGTATTGATCAGCCCCAGCATTTT; cdr3_aa: CASSPKGGIDQPQHF; d_call: -; clone_size: many; j_call: TRBJ1-5; v_call: TRBV12-3/TRBV12-4
cdr3_nt: TGTGCCAGCAGCCCGAGCGCGGTGACTAGCGGGAGGTACCAAGAGACCCAGTACTTC; cdr3_aa: CASSPSAVTSGRYQETQYF; d_call: TRBD2; clone_size: few; j_call: TRBJ2-5; v_call: TRBV5-5
cdr3_nt: TGTGCCAGTAGACAAGCGGGTAGGAACTACGAGCAGTACTTC; cdr3_aa: CASRQAGRNYEQYF; d_call: -; clone_size: few; j_call: TRBJ2-7; v_call: TRBV19
cdr3_nt: TGTGCCAGCAGCCAAGATAAGGGCAGATACAATGAGCAGTTCTTC; cdr3_aa: CASSQDKGRYNEQFF; d_call: -; clone_size: -; j_call: TRBJ2-1; v_call: TRBV4-2
cdr3_nt: TGTGCCAGCACCTGGGGAGGGACTCAGCCCCAGCATTTT; cdr3_aa: CASTWGGTQPQHF; d_call: -; clone_size: many; j_call: TRBJ1-5; v_call: TRBV12-3/TRBV12-4
cdr3_nt: TGTGCCAGCAGTTACTCTAAGGACAGGATATACGTTGAAGCTTTCTTT; cdr3_aa: CASSYSKDRIYVEAFF; d_call: TRBD1; clone_size: many; j_call: TRBJ1-1; v_call: TRBV6-5
cdr3_nt: TGTGCCAGCAGCCCGGACATTTCGAACACTGAAGCTTTCTTT; cdr3_aa: CASSPDISNTEAFF; d_call: -; clone_size: many; j_call: TRBJ1-1; v_call: TRBV27
cdr3_nt: TGTGCCAGCGTACGTCTAGCGGGGGGGACAGATACGCAGTATTTT; cdr3_aa: CASVRLAGGTDTQYF; d_call: TRBD2; clone_size: many; j_call: TRBJ2-3; v_call: TRBV2
cdr3_nt: TGTGCCAGCAGACCGACAGGGGGTACTAGCTCCTACAATGAGCAGTTCTTC; cdr3_aa: CASRPTGGTSSYNEQFF; d_call: TRBD1; clone_size: many; j_call: TRBJ2-1; v_call: TRBV28
cdr3_nt: TGTGCCAGCAGGGGAGCTGGGGGTCGGGGTGAGCAGTTCTTC; cdr3_aa: CASRGAGGRGEQFF; d_call: -; clone_size: few; j_call: TRBJ2-1; v_call: TRBV28
cdr3_nt: TGTGCCAGCACCCCTAGAAGCTCCTACAATGAGCAGTTCTTC; cdr3_aa: CASTPRSSYNEQFF; d_call: -; clone_size: -; j_call: TRBJ2-1; v_call: TRBV25-1
cdr3_nt: TGCAGTGCTAGTCTATTCTCAAACACTGAAGCTTTCTTT; cdr3_aa: CSASLFSNTEAFF; d_call: -; clone_size: -; j_call: TRBJ1-1; v_call: TRBV20-1
cdr3_nt: TGCAGTACCCGGGGGAACACAGATACGCAGTATTTT; cdr3_aa: CSTRGNTDTQYF; d_call: -; clone_size: many; j_call: TRBJ2-3; v_call: TRBV20-1
cdr3_nt: TGTGCCAGCAGCATCCCTATCGGCGGGGAGCTGTTTTTT; cdr3_aa: CASSIPIGGELFF; d_call: -; clone_size: many; j_call: TRBJ2-2; v_call: TRBV2
cdr3_nt: TGTGCCACCAGTGAAGGGGGCATTAACCAGCCCCAGCATTTT; cdr3_aa: CATSEGGINQPQHF; d_call: TRBD1; clone_size: many; j_call: TRBJ1-5; v_call: TRBV24-1
cdr3_nt: TGTGCCAGCAGTGAGTTTTCTACCCCGGGCGGCTATGGCTACACCTTC; cdr3_aa: CASSEFSTPGGYGYTF; d_call: -; clone_size: -; j_call: TRBJ1-2; v_call: TRBV6-4
cdr3_nt: TGTGCCTGGAGTAAAACCGACAGGGACGCCGGGGAGCTGTTTTTT; cdr3_aa: CAWSKTDRDAGELFF; d_call: TRBD1; clone_size: many; j_call: TRBJ2-2; v_call: TRBV30
cdr3_nt: TGCAGTGCCGAGAGCGGGGGGCGGAACAATGAGCAGTTCTTC; cdr3_aa: CSAESGGRNNEQFF; d_call: TRBD2; clone_size: many; j_call: TRBJ2-1; v_call: TRBV20-1
cdr3_nt: TGTGCCAGCAGAGGAGACAGGGCGGCTTCACCCCTCCACTTT; cdr3_aa: CASRGDRAASPLHF; d_call: TRBD1; clone_size: many; j_call: TRBJ1-6; v_call: TRBV28
cdr3_nt: TGTGCCAGCAGCCGACTGAGCGGACTAAACACCGGGGAGCTGTTTTTT; cdr3_aa: CASSRLSGLNTGELFF; d_call: -; clone_size: -; j_call: TRBJ2-2; v_call: TRBV7-3
cdr3_nt: TGTGCCTGGCACCCTGGGGTTGGAGGCTACATCTTC; cdr3_aa: CAWHPGVGGYIF; d_call: -; clone_size: -; j_call: TRBJ1-2; v_call: TRBV30
cdr3_nt: TGTGCCTGGAGCCCCGACGGGGTGGGTGAAAAACTGTTTTTT; cdr3_aa: CAWSPDGVGEKLFF; d_call: -; clone_size: many; j_call: TRBJ1-4; v_call: TRBV30
cdr3_nt: TGTGCCAGCAGTCCCTTTGGACCGCACAATGAGCAGTTCTTC; cdr3_aa: CASSPFGPHNEQFF; d_call: -; clone_size: many; j_call: TRBJ2-1; v_call: TRBV27
cdr3_nt: TGCAGTGCGGATGACAGGACTAGGCCCACAGATACGCAGTATTTT; cdr3_aa: CSADDRTRPTDTQYF; d_call: -; clone_size: many; j_call: TRBJ2-3; v_call: TRBV20-1
cdr3_nt: TGTGCCAGCAGCTTTGGGGACAGCTCTTCCGCAGATACGCAGTATTTT; cdr3_aa: CASSFGDSSSADTQYF; d_call: TRBD1; clone_size: many; j_call: TRBJ2-3; v_call: TRBV13
cdr3_nt: TGTGCCTGGAGTGATAAGATAGGGGGTACTGAAGCTTTCTTT; cdr3_aa: CAWSDKIGGTEAFF; d_call: -; clone_size: few; j_call: TRBJ1-1; v_call: TRBV30
cdr3_nt: TGTGCCTGGAGTGTAAGTAACACAGATACGCAGTATTTT; cdr3_aa: CAWSVSNTDTQYF; d_call: -; clone_size: -; j_call: TRBJ2-3; v_call: TRBV30
cdr3_nt: TGCAGCGTTGAAGATCAGTACAGGGAAGGTTACAATGAGCAGTTCTTC; cdr3_aa: CSVEDQYREGYNEQFF; d_call: -; clone_size: few; j_call: TRBJ2-1; v_call: TRBV29-1
cdr3_nt: TGTGCCAGCAGACTTGGACTAGCGGGGGCTGGGGCCAACGTCCTGACTTTC; cdr3_aa: CASRLGLAGAGANVLTF; d_call: TRBD2; clone_size: many; j_call: TRBJ2-6; v_call: TRBV7-2
cdr3_nt: TGCAGCGTCGACACAGGACCTGAAGCTTTCTTT; cdr3_aa: CSVDTGPEAFF; d_call: -; clone_size: -; j_call: TRBJ1-1; v_call: TRBV29-1
cdr3_nt: TGTGCCAGTTCGGACAGCCAAGAGACCCAGTACTTC; cdr3_aa: CASSDSQETQYF; d_call: -; clone_size: -; j_call: TRBJ2-5; v_call: TRBV19
cdr3_nt: TGTGCCAGTAGGAAGACAGCGAACACCGGGGAGCTGTTTTTT; cdr3_aa: CASRKTANTGELFF; d_call: -; clone_size: many; j_call: TRBJ2-2; v_call: TRBV19